A single sample gave rise to the 15 T cell receptor beta chains below, sequenced in a study of cytomegalovirus exposure and HLA in healthy donors. Amplification used 60 Vbeta primers and 13 Jbeta primers. Sequencing used immunoSEQ multiplex PCR; TCRdb keeps in-frame clones, though not all of them. This table has around 200,000 clones, 77% appearing once. Source material: PBMCs. Every receptor here comes from a woman in her fifties or sixties in good health and CMV-seropositive.

The chain recombines TRBV30 with TRBJ1-5; D not certain. The V end lost 2 bases, the J end lost 0 bases, and 14 bases lay between the germline ends. The CDR3 contains 16 residues. In germline, CDR1 is GTSNPN, CDR2 SVGIG (reference sequence). The CDR3 sequence is CAWSLGWRNSNQPQHF. The CDR3 region has the DNA TGTGCCTGGAGTTTAGGATGGAGAAATAGCAATCAGCCCCAGCATTTT.

The rearrangement joins TRBV2 to TRBJ2-3; 8 positions agree with TRBD1. The CDR3 loop spans 12 amino acids. The trim removed 1 base at V and 9 bases at J, leaving 0 bases unmatched. Germline assignment: CDR1 SNHLY and CDR2 FYNNEI. The CDR3 nucleotides read TGTGCCAGCAGTGAAGGGACAGGGACGCAGTATTTT. Amino acid sequence: CASSEGTGTQYF.

The chain joins TRBV6-5 to TRBJ1-2, with no clear D. The CDR3 contains 14 residues. CDR1 MNHEY and CDR2 SVGAGI come from the germline V gene. The ends were cut back, 6 bases at V and 1 base at J, with 12 bases in the middle. This CDR3 is CASSRRSDNYGYTF. CDR3 nucleotide sequence: TGTGCCAGCAGCCGTAGGAGTGATAACTATGGCTACACCTTC.

The chain recombines TRBV7-3 with TRBJ1-1; possible D gene TRBD1, 6 bases. CDR3 length: 13 residues. The germline CDR1 and CDR2 sequences are SGHTA and FQGTGA. V gave up 1 base and J gave up 4 bases, with 7 bases separating them. The DNA of the CDR3 is TGTGCCAGCAGCTTAAGGGACACCACTGAAGCTTTCTTT. Translating it yields CASSLRDTTEAFF.

In its sample, this clone was seen a few times. V gene TRBV2 combines with J gene TRBJ2-1, with D perhaps TRBD2 (5 bases). The germline V gene encodes CDR1 SNHLY and CDR2 FYNNEI. The CDR3 is 15 residues long. Trimming shortened V by 4 bases and J by 5 bases, and 15 bases separated the two germline ends. The DNA for the CDR3 is TGTGCCAGCAGTGGGGAGTCGGCGAGTCACAATGAGCAGTTCTTC. It yields the protein CASSGESASHNEQFF.

This clone was seen just once. The V gene is TRBV6-1, the J gene TRBJ2-5, with TRBD1 identical over 8 bases. The CDR3 extends over 15 amino acids. Unmatched junction bases numbered 11, after V lost 6 bases and J lost 5 bases. Germline CDR1 is MNHNS and CDR2 is SASEGT. The CDR3 loop reads CASSIQGAGGETQYF. The DNA for the CDR3 is TGTGCCAGCAGCATTCAGGGGGCAGGAGGTGAGACCCAGTACTTC.

The chain links TRBV6-1 to TRBJ2-7, with a possible D match to TRBD1 (6 bases). The V gene's germline CDR1 is MNHNS and CDR2 SASEGT. The CDR3 consists of 13 residues. The ends were cut back, 4 bases at V and 5 bases at J, with 12 bases in the middle. DNA of the CDR3: TGTGCCAGCAGTGTACAGGGTTTCCACGAGCAGTACTTC. Its translation is CASSVQGFHEQYF.

This chain links TRBV12-5 with TRBJ1-2; D ambiguous. The germline V gene has CDR1 LGHNT and CDR2 FRNRAP. The CDR3 is made up of 10 amino acids. Trimming cost V 6 bases and J 14 bases, with 13 bases left between them. In nucleotides, the CDR3 is TGTGCTAGTGGGACCCCGGAGGAAACCTTC. Protein product: CASGTPEETF.

The chain uses TRBV5-1 and TRBJ1-4; D is unresolved. The V gene's germline CDR1 is SGHRS and CDR2 YFSETQ. Trimming left V 3 bases short and J 4 bases short, with 16 bases between. CDR3 size: 16 residues. The CDR3 sequence is CASSSPLDGNNEKLFF. The CDR3 region has the DNA TGCGCCAGCAGCTCCCCCTTGGACGGGAATAATGAAAAACTGTTTTTT.

This chain's CDR3 is CASRAQENTEAFF. The CDR3 coding sequence is TGCGCCAGCAGAGCACAGGAGAACACTGAAGCTTTCTTT. J is TRBJ1-1 and V is TRBV5-1; the D gene is possibly TRBD1 (5 bases). Deletions cut 5 bases from V and 1 base from J, with 9 bases between. This CDR3 is built from 13 residues. Germline CDR1 and CDR2: SGHRS and YFSETQ.

The chain recombines TRBV27 with TRBJ2-7; D gene unclear. Germline assignment: CDR1 MNHEY and CDR2 SMNVEV (reference sequence). The CDR3 length is 14 residues. The germline V and J ends were trimmed by 6 bases and 3 bases, with 15 bases remaining between them. The CDR3 DNA reads as TGTGCCAGCAGGCCGAGACGGCGACTCTACGAGCAGTACTTC. Translated, it gives CASRPRRRLYEQYF.

The chain has TRBV4-2 and TRBJ2-5, with TRBD1 as a possible D gene (5 bases). CDR1 and CDR2 from the germline V gene are LGHNA and YNFKEQ. Between the trimmed V and J ends, which lost 0 bases and 1 base, there was a span of 9 bases. This CDR3 region has 15 residues. In DNA, the CDR3 is TGTGCCAGCAGCCAAGAATTGCAGGGCCAAGAGACCCAGTACTTC. Protein sequence: CASSQELQGQETQYF.

The chain is built from TRBV7-9 and TRBJ1-6; a weak D match, TRBD1 (5 bases). This CDR3 contains 13 residues. Germline lookup yields CDR1 SEHNR and CDR2 FQNEAQ (reference sequence). Between the trimmed V and J ends, which lost 1 base and 8 bases, there was a span of 6 bases. CDR3 nucleotides: TGTGCCAGCAGCTTAGGGGGGGATTCACCCCTCCACTTT. Protein sequence: CASSLGGDSPLHF. Using reference TRBV7-9 and TRBJ1-6 for the parts outside the CDR3, the full variable domain is DTGVSQNPRHKITKRGQNVTFRCDPISEHNRLYWYRQTLGQGPEFLTYFQNEAQLEKSRLLSDRFSAERPKGSFSTLEIQRTEQGDSAMYLCASSLGGDSPLHFGNGTRLTVT.

This clone has just a few counts. V is TRBV4-1 and J is TRBJ1-1; TRBD1 matches at 7 bases. Germline lookup yields CDR1 MGHRA and CDR2 YSYEKL. V dropped 1 base and J dropped 8; count of bases not matched to a gene: 1. The CDR3 spans 12 residues. CDR3 coding DNA: TGCGCCAGCAGCCAAGGACAGGGAGAAGCTTTCTTT. Encoded protein: CASSQGQGEAFF.

The chain links TRBV29-1 to TRBJ1-1; 8 positions match TRBD1. Germline values: CDR1 SQVTM, CDR2 ANQGSEA. Losses at the gene ends were 8 bases for V and 3 bases for J; bases not matched to a gene: 8. The CDR3 covers 13 residues. CDR3: CSTTGARDTEAFF. In nucleotides, the CDR3 is TGCAGCACGACAGGGGCTAGGGACACTGAAGCTTTCTTT.